Shown below are 32 T cell receptor beta chains from a single sample sequenced in a study of graft-versus-host responses after intestinal transplantation. Clones were read by immunoSEQ multiplex PCR, and TCRdb kept only the in-frame ones, dropping some. The data contain tens of thousands of clones, roughly nine tenths of them singletons. Their cognate antigens are unknown. Sample: unstimulated CD4+ T cells sorted from spleen or lymph node cells, taken before intestinal transplant. The receptors were sampled from a human donor who received an intestinal transplant.

V and J are TRBV5-1 and TRBJ1-2; TRBD1 aligns across 8 bases. The CDR3 covers 13 residues. J was trimmed by 8 bases and V by 4 bases; bases with no gene match: 7. Germline CDR1 is SGHRS and CDR2 is YFSETQ. The CDR3 loop is CASSPGQGLGYTF. CDR3 DNA: TGCGCCAGCAGCCCAGGACAGGGTCTAGGCTACACCTTC.

Comments on this clone: This specimen includes other DNA sequences encoding the same CDR3. V gene TRBV7-3 combines with J gene TRBJ1-1; 9 nucleotides align to TRBD1. Germline lookup yields CDR1 SGHTA and CDR2 FQGTGA. The CDR3 sequence is 13 residues long. The trim removed 2 bases at V and 8 bases at J, leaving 3 bases unmatched. The CDR3 here is CASSLGQGTEAFF. The CDR3 bases are TGTGCCAGCAGCTTAGGACAGGGGACCGAAGCTTTCTTT.

This clone has just one count. This CDR3 is CASSVEGQLPGETQYF. DNA for the CDR3: TGTGCCAGCAGCGTAGAGGGACAGTTACCGGGAGAGACCCAGTACTTC. This chain uses TRBV9 with TRBJ2-5; 7 nucleotides align to TRBD1. CDR3 length: 16 residues. Trimming removed 0 bases from V and 4 bases from J; junction bases left unmatched: 9. CDR1 SGDLS and CDR2 YYNGEE come from the germline V gene.

The sample holds one count of this clone. V and J are TRBV6-1 and TRBJ2-1; the D is unclear. The CDR3 loop spans 13 amino acids. V was trimmed by 6 bases and J by 2 bases, leaving 8 bases between them. Germline CDR1 reads MNHNS; CDR2 reads SASEGT. The CDR3 region has the DNA TGTGCCAGCAGAGCCCAGGCCTACAATGAGCAGTTCTTC. Translation: CASRAQAYNEQFF.

In DNA form, the CDR3 reads TGTGCCAGCAGCCAGGACAGGGCCCATGGCTACACCTTC. This sequence encodes CASSQDRAHGYTF. This rearrangement joins TRBV7-9 to TRBJ1-2, with 8 bases fitting TRBD1. The length of the CDR3 is 13 residues. The J segment lost 6 bases and the V segment lost 5 bases, leaving 5 bases of the junction unmatched. Germline lookup yields CDR1 SEHNR and CDR2 FQNEAQ (reference sequence).

The rearrangement uses TRBV27 and TRBJ1-5; D remains ambiguous. V lost 3 bases and J 6 bases, leaving 9 bases between the germline ends. The CDR3 spans 13 residues. Per germline, CDR1 MNHEY and CDR2 SMNVEV (reference sequence). CDR3 protein: CASSFIGGQPQHF. The CDR3, as DNA: TGTGCCAGCAGTTTCATTGGCGGTCAGCCCCAGCATTTT.

The rearrangement uses TRBV27 and TRBJ2-2; 8 bases are shared with TRBD2. CDR1 and CDR2 from the germline V gene are MNHEY and SMNVEV (reference sequence). The ends lost 9 bases at V and 6 bases at J; junction bases unmatched: 9. This CDR3 region has 14 residues. Here the CDR3 reads CASHRGGPAGELFF. In DNA form, the CDR3 reads TGTGCCAGTCACCGGGGGGGCCCGGCCGGGGAGCTGTTTTTT.

The chain joins TRBV5-1 to TRBJ1-2; TRBD1 matches 8 bases. Trimming cost V 0 bases and J 8 bases; bases outside gene matches: 12. CDR1 and CDR2 from the germline V gene are SGHRS and YFSETQ. This CDR3 has 16 amino acids. CDR3 coding DNA: TGCGCCAGCAGCTTGGTCGTTGAGGGGCAGGGGGCCGGCTACACCTTC. Residues: CASSLVVEGQGAGYTF. Supplemented by reference TRBV5-1 and TRBJ1-2, the full variable domain reads KAGVTQTPRYLIKTRGQQVTLSCSPISGHRSVSWYQQTPGQGLQFLFEYFSETQRNKGNFPGRFSGRQFSNSRSEMNVSTLELGDSALYLCASSLVVEGQGAGYTFGSGTRLTVV.

Only one count was recorded for this clone. The rearrangement links TRBV5-1 to TRBJ2-1, with TRBD2 identical over 12 bases. From germline, CDR1 is SGHRS and CDR2 YFSETQ. With V trimmed by 4 bases and J by 7 bases, 6 bases remained unmatched. The CDR3 length is 15 residues. In nucleotides, the CDR3 is TGCGCCAGCAGCCGGGAGCTAGCGGGGGGGAATGAGCAGTTCTTC. It encodes CASSRELAGGNEQFF.

This clone was observed a few times. V gene TRBV7-8 combines with J gene TRBJ1-5; D ambiguous. This CDR3 region has 15 residues. In germline, CDR1 is SGHVS, CDR2 FQNEAQ. Trimming left V 0 bases short and J 3 bases short, with 9 bases between. The CDR3 bases are TGTGCCAGCAGCTTAGCCCGTACAGACAATCAGCCCCAGCATTTT. Its translation: CASSLARTDNQPQHF.

The chain couples TRBV6-6 to TRBJ2-5, with 7 positions matching TRBD2. V was clipped by 5 bases and J by 4 bases; unmatched bases: 7. The germline V gene has CDR1 MNHNY and CDR2 SVGAGI (reference sequence). This CDR3 is 14 amino acids long. DNA of the CDR3: TGTGCCAGCAGTCCAGGGAGGGGTGGAGAGACCCAGTACTTC. As protein: CASSPGRGGETQYF.

V is TRBV6-5 and J is TRBJ1-1; 8 bases align to TRBD1. The CDR3 loop spans 15 amino acids. V was clipped by 6 bases and J by 6 bases; unmatched bases: 12. Looked up from germline, CDR1 is MNHEY and CDR2 is SVGAGI. The CDR3 here is CASRRRDRYASEAFF. As DNA, the CDR3 is TGTGCCAGCAGGCGAAGGGACAGGTACGCCTCTGAAGCTTTCTTT.

This chain links TRBV27 with TRBJ2-7; the D is unclear. The CDR3 is made up of 13 amino acids. CDR1 is MNHEY and CDR2 is SMNVEV in the germline V gene (reference sequence). V shed 5 bases and J shed 2 bases, with 10 bases lying between them. Here the CDR3 DNA reads TGTGCCAGCAGTCGTCAGGCGACCTACGAGCAGTACTTC. Protein: CASSRQATYEQYF.

The CDR3, as DNA: TGTGCCTCCGGGCGGGCGTGGGAGACCCAGTACTTC. Translating gives CASGRAWETQYF. The V call is TRBV6-1, the J call TRBJ2-5; D may be TRBD2 (5 bases). The V and J ends lost 11 bases and 5 bases respectively, with 15 bases between them. This CDR3 has 12 amino acids. Germline CDR1 is MNHNS and CDR2 is SASEGT.

J is TRBJ2-7 and V is TRBV20-1; D possibly corresponds to TRBD2 (6 bases). This CDR3 contains 11 residues. The germline V gene has CDR1 DFQATT and CDR2 SNEGSKA (reference sequence). V dropped 5 bases and J dropped 6 bases, with 11 bases sitting between them. CDR3 residues: CSAPGVFEQYF. The CDR3 nucleotides are TGCAGTGCTCCGGGGGTTTTCGAGCAGTACTTC.

The J gene is TRBJ2-1, the V gene TRBV18; 10 bases are a match to TRBD2. In germline, CDR1 is KGHSH, CDR2 LQKENI. V was clipped by 3 bases and J by 6 bases; unmatched bases: 5. CDR3 length: 15 amino acids. CDR3 protein: CASSPLAGDGNEQFF. CDR3 DNA: TGTGCCAGCTCACCTCTAGCGGGGGACGGCAATGAGCAGTTCTTC.

As for this clone: Relative to the germline gene, one junction end is altered; a read error may explain this. The chain uses TRBV7-7 and TRBJ2-2; D might be TRBD2 (6 bases). The V gene's germline CDR1 is SSHAT and CDR2 FNYEAQ (reference sequence). CDR3 size: 15 residues. The CDR3 loop is CASTGGASNTGELFF. CDR3 coding DNA: TGTGCTAGCACCGGGGGAGCCTCAAACACCGGGGAGCTGTTTTTT.

The rearrangement uses TRBV5-3 and TRBJ1-5; D remains unclear. TRBV5-3 has ORF status, its function being uncertain. Trimming took off 3 bases at V and 2 bases at J, with 12 bases between the two ends. This CDR3 contains 15 residues. The CDR3: CARSSRGLGNQPQHF. The CDR3 bases are TGTGCCAGAAGCTCCCGGGGTCTCGGCAATCAGCCCCAGCATTTT.

The rearrangement links TRBV9 to TRBJ1-2, with D uncertain. The CDR3 totals 15 residues. V gave up 0 bases and J gave up 7 bases, with 16 bases separating them. Germline V gene lookup returns CDR1 SGDLS and CDR2 YYNGEE. The CDR3 sequence is CASSVGEGSLSGYTF. CDR3 sequence (DNA): TGTGCCAGCAGCGTAGGTGAGGGTAGTCTCTCTGGCTACACCTTC. The variable domain in full, completed from reference TRBV9 and TRBJ1-2, reads DSGVTQTPKHLITATGQRVTLRCSPRSGDLSVYWYQQSLDQGLQFLIQYYNGEERAKGNILERFSAQQFPDLHSELNLSSLELGDSALYFCASSVGEGSLSGYTFGSGTRLTVV.

V and J are TRBV4-2 and TRBJ2-7, with 10 bases aligning to TRBD1. V dropped 5 bases and J dropped 2; count of bases not matched to a gene: 9. The CDR3 has 16 residues. CDR1 LGHNA and CDR2 YNFKEQ come from the germline V gene. The CDR3 loop is CASSSKLGTGAYEQYF. The CDR3 nucleotides read TGTGCCAGCAGCTCTAAGCTCGGGACAGGGGCCTACGAGCAGTACTTC.

As concerns this clone: Additional DNA sequences in this sample encode the identical CDR3. The chain combines TRBV11-2 with TRBJ1-6; maybe TRBD1 (5 bases). In germline, CDR1 is SGHAT, CDR2 FQNNGV. The CDR3 has 14 amino acids. Between the trimmed V and J ends, which lost 6 bases and 7 bases, there was a span of 13 bases. The CDR3 DNA reads as TGTGCCAGCAGAACAGGAAGTGGGAATTCACCCCTCCACTTT. It specifies CASRTGSGNSPLHF. The whole variable domain, filled in from reference TRBV11-2 and TRBJ1-6, reads EAGVAQSPRYKIIEKRQSVAFWCNPISGHATLYWYQQILGQGPKLLIQFQNNGVVDDSQLPKDRFSAERLKGVDSTLKIQPAKLEDSAVYLCASRTGSGNSPLHFGNGTRLTVT.

This clone was found a few times. The V call is TRBV5-1, the J call TRBJ1-6; 7 positions agree with TRBD1. The CDR3 length is 16 residues. Germline CDR1 and CDR2: SGHRS and YFSETQ. V lost 0 bases to trimming and J lost 7 bases; unmatched junction nucleotides: 7. CDR3 DNA sequence: TGCGCCAGCAGCTTGGGGGGACGACAGGGAAATTCACCCCTCCACTTT. It is translated as CASSLGGRQGNSPLHF.

This clone was found a few times. The chain is built from TRBV7-9 and TRBJ1-6; D is unclear. Trimming shortened V by 1 base and J by 0 bases, and 10 bases separated the two germline ends. Germline V lookup: CDR1 SEHNR, CDR2 FQNEAQ (reference sequence). CDR3 size: 17 residues. CDR3 amino acids: CASSLGTGSSYNSPLHF. The DNA for the CDR3 is TGTGCCAGCAGCTTAGGGACTGGGTCCTCCTATAATTCACCCCTCCACTTT.

With regard to this clone: One end of the junction varies from germline; a read error may be responsible. This chain uses TRBV13 with TRBJ1-1; weak D call: TRBD1 (5 bases). The CDR3 has 18 residues. Germline V gene sequence: CDR1 PRHDT, CDR2 FYEKMQ (reference sequence). The DNA of the CDR3 is TGTGCCAGCAGCCCTAGGAATCCGGACTCTTACGGGGGTAGGAGCTTTCTCTTT. Translating it yields CASSPRNPDSYGGRSFLF.

This chain links TRBV19 with TRBJ1-3; D unresolved. The ends were cut back, 3 bases at V and 3 bases at J, with 9 bases in the middle. Germline V lookup: CDR1 LNHDA, CDR2 SQIVND (reference sequence). The CDR3 has 14 amino acids. The CDR3 sequence: CASSMAGFGNTIYF. The CDR3 nucleotides read TGTGCCAGTAGTATGGCCGGGTTTGGAAACACCATATATTTT.

This clone showed up just once. V is TRBV18 and J is TRBJ2-7, with TRBD1 identical over 10 bases. With 3 bases clipped from V and 0 bases from J, the junction kept 2 bases outside the gene matches. CDR3 length: 15 residues. The germline gives CDR1 KGHSH, CDR2 LQKENI. CDR3 amino acids: CASSPDRGDSYEQYF. The CDR3 region has the DNA TGTGCCAGCTCACCGGACAGGGGGGACTCCTACGAGCAGTACTTC.

The V call is TRBV2, the J call TRBJ2-1; 12 bases map to TRBD2. Trimming removed 2 bases from V and 10 bases from J; junction bases left unmatched: 9. Germline V CDR1 and CDR2: SNHLY, FYNNEI. The CDR3 has 16 amino acids. In DNA, the CDR3 is TGTGCCAGCAGTGAATGGGCTAGCGGGGGGGCCTTGGAGCAGTTCTTC. It yields the protein CASSEWASGGALEQFF.

This clone appeared once. The CDR3 loop is CASSAGTGAYNEQFF. As DNA, the CDR3 is TGTGCCAGCAGCGCGGGGACAGGGGCCTACAATGAGCAGTTCTTC. This rearrangement joins TRBV7-3 to TRBJ2-1, with TRBD1 matching 10 bases. The J segment lost 2 bases and the V segment lost 5 bases, leaving 3 bases of the junction unmatched. There are 15 residues in the CDR3. The germline gives CDR1 SGHTA, CDR2 FQGTGA.

V gene TRBV2 combines with J gene TRBJ2-7; 13 positions match TRBD2. Unmatched junction bases numbered 3, after V lost 6 bases and J lost 4 bases. Germline V lookup: CDR1 SNHLY, CDR2 FYNNEI. CDR3 length: 14 amino acids. The CDR3 DNA reads TGTGCCAGCAGACTAGCGGGGGGGGGTTACGAGCAGTACTTC. Translated: CASRLAGGGYEQYF.

Regarding this clone: At one end the junction does not follow the germline gene, possibly because of a read error. The V and J genes are TRBV5-1 and TRBJ2-1, with a weak D call TRBD2 (7 bases). The CDR3 consists of 15 residues. Germline values: CDR1 SGHRS, CDR2 YFSETQ. In nucleotides, the CDR3 is TGCGCCAGCAGCTTGGGGGGGGGCTCCAACAATGAGCAGTTCTTC. This gives the protein CASSLGGGSNNEQFF.

This sequence joins TRBV4-2 and TRBJ2-7, with D perhaps matching TRBD2 (6 bases). Germline V gene sequence: CDR1 LGHNA, CDR2 YNFKEQ. The CDR3 runs to 15 residues. The V end lost 1 base, the J end lost 2 bases, and 12 bases lay between the germline ends. CDR3 region: CASSQGLRDPYEQYF. DNA of the CDR3: TGTGCCAGCAGCCAAGGGTTGCGGGACCCCTACGAGCAGTACTTC.

This chain joins TRBV7-2 and TRBJ2-5; 7 nucleotides align to TRBD1. Germline loops: CDR1 SGHTA, CDR2 FQGNSA. V was pared by 4 bases and J by 5 bases, with 22 bases of the junction left unmatched. CDR3 length: 19 residues. CDR3 sequence: CASSSLPPTGAPRGETQYF. Here the CDR3 DNA reads TGTGCCAGCAGCTCATTACCCCCCACAGGGGCCCCAAGGGGGGAGACCCAGTACTTC.